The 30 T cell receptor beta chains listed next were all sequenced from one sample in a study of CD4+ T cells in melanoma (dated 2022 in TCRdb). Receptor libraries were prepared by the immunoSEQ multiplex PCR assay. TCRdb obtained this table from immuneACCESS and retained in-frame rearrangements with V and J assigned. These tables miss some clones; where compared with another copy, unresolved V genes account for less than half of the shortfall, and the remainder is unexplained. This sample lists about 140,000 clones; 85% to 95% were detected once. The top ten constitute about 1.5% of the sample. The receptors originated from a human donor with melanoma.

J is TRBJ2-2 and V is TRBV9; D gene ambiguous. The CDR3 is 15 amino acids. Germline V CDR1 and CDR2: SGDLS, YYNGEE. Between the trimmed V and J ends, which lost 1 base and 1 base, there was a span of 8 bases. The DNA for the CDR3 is TGTGCCAGCAGCGTATCACCAGTGAACACCGGGGAGCTGTTTTTT. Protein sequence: CASSVSPVNTGELFF.

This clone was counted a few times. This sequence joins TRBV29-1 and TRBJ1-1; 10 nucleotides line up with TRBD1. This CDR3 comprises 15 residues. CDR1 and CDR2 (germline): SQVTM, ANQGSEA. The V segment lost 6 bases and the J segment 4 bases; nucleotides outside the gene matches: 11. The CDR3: CSVRRDRGLVTEAFF. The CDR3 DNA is TGCAGCGTGAGACGGGACAGGGGACTAGTCACTGAAGCTTTCTTT.

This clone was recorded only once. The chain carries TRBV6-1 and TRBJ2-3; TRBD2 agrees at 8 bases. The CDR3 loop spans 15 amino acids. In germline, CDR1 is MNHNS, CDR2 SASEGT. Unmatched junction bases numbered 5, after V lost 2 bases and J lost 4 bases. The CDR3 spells CASSERFGGADTQYF. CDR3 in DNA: TGTGCCAGCAGTGAACGGTTCGGGGGGGCAGATACGCAGTATTTT.

The CDR3 spells CASSPTTGPDGYTF. The DNA of the CDR3 is TGTGCCAGCTCACCAACGACAGGGCCCGATGGCTACACCTTC. The chain combines TRBV18 with TRBJ1-2, with 7 positions matching TRBD1. The trim removed 2 bases at V and 6 bases at J, leaving 6 bases unmatched. The germline V gene encodes CDR1 KGHSH and CDR2 LQKENI. The CDR3 runs to 14 residues. The whole variable domain, filled in from reference TRBV18 and TRBJ1-2, reads NAGVMQNPRHLVRRRGQEARLRCSPMKGHSHVYWYRQLPEEGLKFMVYLQKENIIDESGMPKERFSAEFPKEGPSILRIQQVVRGDSAAYFCASSPTTGPDGYTFGSGTRLTVV.

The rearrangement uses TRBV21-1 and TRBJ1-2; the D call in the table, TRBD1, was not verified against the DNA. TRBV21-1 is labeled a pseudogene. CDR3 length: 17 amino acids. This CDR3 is CASSKAEGTETNYGYTF. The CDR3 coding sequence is TGTGCCAGCAGCAAAGCCGAGGGGACAGAAACTAACTATGGCTACACCTTC.

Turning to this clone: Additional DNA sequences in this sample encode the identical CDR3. The CDR3 loop reads CASAEGETQYF. The CDR3 DNA is TGCGCCAGTGCCGAAGGAGAGACCCAGTACTTC. The V call is TRBV5-1, the J call TRBJ2-5, with D unresolved. The ends were cut back, 8 bases at V and 4 bases at J, with 9 bases in the middle. From germline, CDR1 is SGHRS and CDR2 YFSETQ. This CDR3 spans 11 amino acids.

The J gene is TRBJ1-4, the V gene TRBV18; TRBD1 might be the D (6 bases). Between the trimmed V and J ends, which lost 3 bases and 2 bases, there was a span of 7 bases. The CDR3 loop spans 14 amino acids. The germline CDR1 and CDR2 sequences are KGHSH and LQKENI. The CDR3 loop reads CASSPTGTNEKLFF. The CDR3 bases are TGTGCCAGCTCACCGACAGGCACTAATGAAAAACTGTTTTTT. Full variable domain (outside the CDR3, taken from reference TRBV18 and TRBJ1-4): NAGVMQNPRHLVRRRGQEARLRCSPMKGHSHVYWYRQLPEEGLKFMVYLQKENIIDESGMPKERFSAEFPKEGPSILRIQQVVRGDSAAYFCASSPTGTNEKLFFGSGTQLSVL.

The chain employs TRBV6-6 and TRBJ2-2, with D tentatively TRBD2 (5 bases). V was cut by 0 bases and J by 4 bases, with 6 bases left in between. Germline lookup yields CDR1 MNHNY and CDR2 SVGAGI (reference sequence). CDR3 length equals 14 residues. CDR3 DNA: TGTGCCAGCAGTTACTCCGGAGGCACCGGGGAGCTGTTTTTT. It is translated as CASSYSGGTGELFF.

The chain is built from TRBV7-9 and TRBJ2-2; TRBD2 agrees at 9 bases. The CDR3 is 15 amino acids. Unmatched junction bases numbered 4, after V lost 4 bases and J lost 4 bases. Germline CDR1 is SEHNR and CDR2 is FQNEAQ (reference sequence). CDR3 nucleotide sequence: TGTGCCAGCAGCTCACGAGCGGGGGGCACCGGGGAGCTGTTTTTT. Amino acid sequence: CASSSRAGGTGELFF.

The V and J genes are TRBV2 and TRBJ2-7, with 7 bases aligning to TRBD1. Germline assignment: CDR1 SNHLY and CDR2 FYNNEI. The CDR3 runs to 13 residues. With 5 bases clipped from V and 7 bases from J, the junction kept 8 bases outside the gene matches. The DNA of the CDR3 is TGTGCCAGCAGTACCGACAGGGCAAGGGAGCAGTACTTC. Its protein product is CASSTDRAREQYF.

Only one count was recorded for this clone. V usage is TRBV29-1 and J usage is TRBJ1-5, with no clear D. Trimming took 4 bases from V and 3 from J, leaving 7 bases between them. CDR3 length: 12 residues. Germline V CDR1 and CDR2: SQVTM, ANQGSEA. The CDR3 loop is CSVGGNNQPQHF. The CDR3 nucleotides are TGCAGCGTTGGAGGGAACAATCAGCCCCAGCATTTT.

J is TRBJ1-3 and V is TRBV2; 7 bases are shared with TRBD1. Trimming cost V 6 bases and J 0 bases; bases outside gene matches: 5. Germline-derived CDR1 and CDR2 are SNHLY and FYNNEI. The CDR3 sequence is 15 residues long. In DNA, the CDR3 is TGTGCCAGCAGCGGCAGACAGGGCTCTGGAAACACCATATATTTT. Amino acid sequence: CASSGRQGSGNTIYF.

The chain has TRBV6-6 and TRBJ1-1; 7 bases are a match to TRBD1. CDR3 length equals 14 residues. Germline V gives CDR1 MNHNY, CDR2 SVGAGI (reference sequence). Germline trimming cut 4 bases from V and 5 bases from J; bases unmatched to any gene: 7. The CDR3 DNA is TGTGCCAGCAGTTCTCGACAGGGTGGAACTGAAGCTTTCTTT. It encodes CASSSRQGGTEAFF.

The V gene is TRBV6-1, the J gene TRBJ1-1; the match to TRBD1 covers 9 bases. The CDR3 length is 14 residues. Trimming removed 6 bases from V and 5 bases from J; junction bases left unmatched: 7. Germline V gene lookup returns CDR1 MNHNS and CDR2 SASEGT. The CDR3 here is CASRPGQGGTEAFF. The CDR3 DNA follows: TGTGCCAGCAGACCGGGACAGGGAGGGACTGAAGCTTTCTTT.

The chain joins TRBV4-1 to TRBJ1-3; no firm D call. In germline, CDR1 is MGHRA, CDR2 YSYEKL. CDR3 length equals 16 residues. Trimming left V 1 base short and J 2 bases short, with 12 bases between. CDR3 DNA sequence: TGCGCCAGCAGCCAAGGGTTGGCCGGGACTGGAAACACCATATATTTT. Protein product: CASSQGLAGTGNTIYF.

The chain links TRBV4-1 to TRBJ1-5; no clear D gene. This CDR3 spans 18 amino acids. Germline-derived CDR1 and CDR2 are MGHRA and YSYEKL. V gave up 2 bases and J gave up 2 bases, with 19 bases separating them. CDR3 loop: CASSQNMIYYGGNQPQHF. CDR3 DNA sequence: TGCGCCAGCAGCCAAAATATGATTTACTATGGAGGCAATCAGCCCCAGCATTTT.

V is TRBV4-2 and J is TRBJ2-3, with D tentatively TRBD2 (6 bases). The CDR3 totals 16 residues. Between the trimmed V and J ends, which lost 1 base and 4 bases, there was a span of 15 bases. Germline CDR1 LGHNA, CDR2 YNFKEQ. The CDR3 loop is CASSQGGLPGADTQYF. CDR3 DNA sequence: TGTGCCAGCAGCCAAGGGGGACTCCCTGGGGCAGATACGCAGTATTTT.

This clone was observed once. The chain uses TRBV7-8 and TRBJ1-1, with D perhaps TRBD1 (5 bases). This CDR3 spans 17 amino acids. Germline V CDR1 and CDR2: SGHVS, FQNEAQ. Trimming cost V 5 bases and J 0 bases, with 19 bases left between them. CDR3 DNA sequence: TGTGCCAGCAGCGCAGCGACAGCCTCCCCTTTGAACACTGAAGCTTTCTTT. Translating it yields CASSAATASPLNTEAFF.

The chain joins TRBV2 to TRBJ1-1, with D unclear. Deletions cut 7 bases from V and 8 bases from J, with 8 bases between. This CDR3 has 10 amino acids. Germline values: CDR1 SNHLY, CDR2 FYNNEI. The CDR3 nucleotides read TGTGCCAGCATTGTCGGGGAAGCTTTCTTT. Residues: CASIVGEAFF.

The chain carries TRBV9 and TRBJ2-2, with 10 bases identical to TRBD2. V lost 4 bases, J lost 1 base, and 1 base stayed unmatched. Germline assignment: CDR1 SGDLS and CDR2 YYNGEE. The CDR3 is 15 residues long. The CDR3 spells CASSLAGVNTGELFF. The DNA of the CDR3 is TGTGCCAGCAGCCTAGCGGGGGTGAACACCGGGGAGCTGTTTTTT.

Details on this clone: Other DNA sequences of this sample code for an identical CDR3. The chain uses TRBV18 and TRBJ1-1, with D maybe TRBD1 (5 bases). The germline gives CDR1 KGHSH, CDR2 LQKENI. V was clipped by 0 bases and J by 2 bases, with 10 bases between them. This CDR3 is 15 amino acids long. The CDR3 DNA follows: TGTGCCAGCTCACCACCGCAGGGTGGAAACACTGAAGCTTTCTTT. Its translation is CASSPPQGGNTEAFF.

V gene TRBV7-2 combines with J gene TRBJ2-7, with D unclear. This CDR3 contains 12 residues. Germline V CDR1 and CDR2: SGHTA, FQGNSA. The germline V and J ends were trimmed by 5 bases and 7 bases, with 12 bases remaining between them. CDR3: CASSPLAEEQYF. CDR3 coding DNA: TGTGCCAGCAGCCCCTTAGCTGAGGAGCAGTACTTC.

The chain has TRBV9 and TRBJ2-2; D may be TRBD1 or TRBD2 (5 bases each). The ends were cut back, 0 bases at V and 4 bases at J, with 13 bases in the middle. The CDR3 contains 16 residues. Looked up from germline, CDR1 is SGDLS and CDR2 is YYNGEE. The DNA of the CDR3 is TGTGCCAGCAGCGTAGCAATCGGGACGGTCACCGGGGAGCTGTTTTTT. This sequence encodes CASSVAIGTVTGELFF.

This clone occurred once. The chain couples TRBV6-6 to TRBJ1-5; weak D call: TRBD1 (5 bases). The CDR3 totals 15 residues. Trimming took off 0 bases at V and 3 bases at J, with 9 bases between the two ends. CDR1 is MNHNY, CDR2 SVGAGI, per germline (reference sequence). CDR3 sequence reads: CASSYSGRNNQPQHF. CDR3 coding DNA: TGTGCCAGCAGTTACTCGGGGCGGAACAATCAGCCCCAGCATTTT.

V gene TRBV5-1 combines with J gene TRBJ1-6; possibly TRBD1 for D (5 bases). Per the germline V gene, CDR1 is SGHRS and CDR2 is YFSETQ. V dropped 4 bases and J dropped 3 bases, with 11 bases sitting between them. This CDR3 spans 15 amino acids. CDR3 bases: TGCGCCAGCAGCGATAGACAGAACTATAATTCACCCCTCCACTTT. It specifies CASSDRQNYNSPLHF. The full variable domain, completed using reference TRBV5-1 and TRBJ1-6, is KAGVTQTPRYLIKTRGQQVTLSCSPISGHRSVSWYQQTPGQGLQFLFEYFSETQRNKGNFPGRFSGRQFSNSRSEMNVSTLELGDSALYLCASSDRQNYNSPLHFGNGTRLTVT.

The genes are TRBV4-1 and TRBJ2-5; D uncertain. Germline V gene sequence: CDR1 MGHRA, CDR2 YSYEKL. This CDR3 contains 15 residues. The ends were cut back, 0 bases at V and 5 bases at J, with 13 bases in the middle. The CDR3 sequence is CASSQEWNALETQYF. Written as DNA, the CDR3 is TGCGCCAGCAGCCAAGAATGGAATGCGTTGGAGACCCAGTACTTC.

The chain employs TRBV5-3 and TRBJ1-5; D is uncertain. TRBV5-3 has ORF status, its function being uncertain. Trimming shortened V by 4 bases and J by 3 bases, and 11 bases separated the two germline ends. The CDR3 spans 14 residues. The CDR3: CARSGHRVNQPQHF. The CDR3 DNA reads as TGTGCCAGAAGCGGGCACAGAGTCAATCAGCCCCAGCATTTT.

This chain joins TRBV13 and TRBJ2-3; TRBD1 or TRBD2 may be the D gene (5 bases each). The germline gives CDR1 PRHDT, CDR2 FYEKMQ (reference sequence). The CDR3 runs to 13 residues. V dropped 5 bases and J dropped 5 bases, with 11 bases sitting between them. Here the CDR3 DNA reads TGTGCCAGCAGCCCCGGTGGGGGAGATACGCAGTATTTT. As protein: CASSPGGGDTQYF.

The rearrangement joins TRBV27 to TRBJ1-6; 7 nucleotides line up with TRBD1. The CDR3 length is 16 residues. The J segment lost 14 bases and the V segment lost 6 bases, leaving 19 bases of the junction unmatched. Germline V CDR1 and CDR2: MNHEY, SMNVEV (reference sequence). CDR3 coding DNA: TGTGCCAGCAGCTCTGTGACCAACTTCGGACAGGTAGCCCTCCACTTT. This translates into CASSSVTNFGQVALHF.

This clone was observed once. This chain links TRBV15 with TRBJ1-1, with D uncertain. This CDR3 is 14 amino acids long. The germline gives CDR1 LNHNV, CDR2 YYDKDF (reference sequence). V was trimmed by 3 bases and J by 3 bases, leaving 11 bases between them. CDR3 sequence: CATSSLIRDTEAFF. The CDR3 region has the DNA TGTGCCACCAGCAGTTTGATCAGAGACACTGAAGCTTTCTTT. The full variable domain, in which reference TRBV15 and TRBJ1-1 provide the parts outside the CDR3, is DAMVIQNPRYQVTQFGKPVTLSCSQTLNHNVMYWYQQKSSQAPKLLFHYYDKDFNNEADTPDNFQSRRPNTSFCFLDIRSPGLGDTAMYLCATSSLIRDTEAFFGQGTRLTVV.